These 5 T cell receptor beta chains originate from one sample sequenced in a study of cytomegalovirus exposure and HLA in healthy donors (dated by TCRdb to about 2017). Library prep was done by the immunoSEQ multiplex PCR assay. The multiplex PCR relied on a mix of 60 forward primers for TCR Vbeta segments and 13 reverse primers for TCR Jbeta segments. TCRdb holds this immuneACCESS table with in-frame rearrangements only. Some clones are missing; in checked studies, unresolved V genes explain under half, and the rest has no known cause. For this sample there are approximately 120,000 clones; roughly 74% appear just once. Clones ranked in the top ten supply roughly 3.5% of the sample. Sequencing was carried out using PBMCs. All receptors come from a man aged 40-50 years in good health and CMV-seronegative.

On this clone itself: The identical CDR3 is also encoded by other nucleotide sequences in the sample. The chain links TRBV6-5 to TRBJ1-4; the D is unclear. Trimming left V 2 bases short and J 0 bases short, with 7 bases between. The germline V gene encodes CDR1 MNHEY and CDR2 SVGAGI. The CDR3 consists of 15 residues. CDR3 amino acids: CASSYSSATNEKLFF. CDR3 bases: TGTGCCAGCAGTTACAGTAGTGCAACTAATGAAAAACTGTTTTTT.

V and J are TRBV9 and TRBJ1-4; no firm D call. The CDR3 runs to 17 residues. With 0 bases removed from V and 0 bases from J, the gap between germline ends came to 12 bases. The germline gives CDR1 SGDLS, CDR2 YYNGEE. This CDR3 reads CASSVEAAQATNEKLFF. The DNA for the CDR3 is TGTGCCAGCAGCGTAGAGGCAGCGCAAGCAACTAATGAAAAACTGTTTTTT.

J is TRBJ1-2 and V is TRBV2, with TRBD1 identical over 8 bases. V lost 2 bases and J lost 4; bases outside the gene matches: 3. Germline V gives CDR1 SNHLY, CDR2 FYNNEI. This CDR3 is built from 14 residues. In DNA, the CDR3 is TGTGCCAGCAGTGAACTGGGGACAGGCTATGGCTACACCTTC. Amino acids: CASSELGTGYGYTF.

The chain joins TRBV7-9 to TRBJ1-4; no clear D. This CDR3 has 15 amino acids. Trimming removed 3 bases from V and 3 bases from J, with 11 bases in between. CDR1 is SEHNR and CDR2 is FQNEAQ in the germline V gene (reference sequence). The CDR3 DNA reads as TGTGCCAGCAGCTTCAGAACCCCAGCTAATGAAAAACTGTTTTTT. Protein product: CASSFRTPANEKLFF.

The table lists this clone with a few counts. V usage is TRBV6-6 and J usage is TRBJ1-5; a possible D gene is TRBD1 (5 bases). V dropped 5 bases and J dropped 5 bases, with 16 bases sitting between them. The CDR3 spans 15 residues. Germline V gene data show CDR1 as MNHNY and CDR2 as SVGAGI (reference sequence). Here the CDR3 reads CASSPGPGRDQPQHF. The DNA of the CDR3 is TGTGCCAGCAGTCCAGGGCCCGGCCGGGATCAGCCCCAGCATTTT.